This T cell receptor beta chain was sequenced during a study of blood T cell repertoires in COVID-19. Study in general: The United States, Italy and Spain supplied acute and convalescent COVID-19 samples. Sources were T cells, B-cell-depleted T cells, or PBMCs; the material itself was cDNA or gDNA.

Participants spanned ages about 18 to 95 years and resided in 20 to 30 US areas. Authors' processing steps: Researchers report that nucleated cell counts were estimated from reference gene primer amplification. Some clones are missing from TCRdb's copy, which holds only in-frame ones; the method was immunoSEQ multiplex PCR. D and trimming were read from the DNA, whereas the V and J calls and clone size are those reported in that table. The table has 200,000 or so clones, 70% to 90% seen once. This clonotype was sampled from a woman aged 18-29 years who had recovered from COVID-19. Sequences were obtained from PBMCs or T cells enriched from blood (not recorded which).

CDR3 nucleotide sequence: TGTGCCAGCAGTTTACTCACTAGCGGGGGGGACAATGAGCAGTTCTTC. Translation gives CASSLLTSGGDNEQFF. J is TRBJ2-1 and V is TRBV28, with 13 positions matching TRBD2. This CDR3 contains 16 residues. V shed 2 bases and J 5 bases; nucleotides not matched to a gene: 3. The germline gives CDR1 MDHEN, CDR2 SYDVKM.